The subject of this entry is one T cell receptor (beta chain). The antigen is not known. The germline V gene encodes CDR1 LGHNT and CDR2 FRNRAP. V was clipped by 6 bases and J by 5 bases, with 13 bases between them. The CDR3 is 13 residues long. Treatment defined: approximately 9-day PBMC culture with coronavirus spike peptide pools or control peptides (ViraFEST assay). The record originates from a study of vaccination and CD4 T cells after COVID-19. Cultured CD4+ T cell DNA underwent sequencing with the Oncomine TCR Beta short-read assay. Cultured CD4+ T cells were the source of extracted genomic DNA. One entry per CDR3 protein results from TCRdb running MiXCR on the PCR reads. Of about 13,000 distinct CDR3 sequences detected, approximately 50% appear once; the ten largest clones hold around 22%.

The sequence was obtained from a human donor who had recovered from COVID-19. This sequence joins TRBV12-5 and TRBJ1-1; D is perhaps TRBD1 (5 bases). Sequencing input: CD4+ T cells from blood, cultured in vitro. CDR3 in DNA: TGTGCTAGTGGCCCCGGGGGGAGGACTGAAGCTTTCTTT. Translating it yields CASGPGGRTEAFF.